One sample yielded the 24 T cell receptor beta chains listed below, sequenced in a study of shared clonotypes between healthy human individuals. The repertoire was sequenced with immunoSEQ multiplex PCR; TCRdb's copy has only in-frame clones and lacks some. The profile shows a few hundred thousand clones, 87% of them singletons. The material sequenced was memory CD8+ T cells sorted from blood. The subset here: CD45RO+ cells pooled with CCR7-negative TemRA cells. The receptors originated from a man in his late teens or twenties in good health.

This chain links TRBV10-3 with TRBJ2-3, with TRBD2 matching over 9 bases. Germline V gene lookup returns CDR1 ENHRY and CDR2 SYGVKD. With 7 bases clipped from V and 3 bases from J, the junction kept 8 bases outside the gene matches. CDR3 length: 15 amino acids. CDR3 in DNA: TGTGCCATCAAAGGCGGGAGGGCCCCGACAGATACGCAGTATTTT. It codes for CAIKGGRAPTDTQYF.

V and J are TRBV18 and TRBJ2-5; no reliable D call. CDR1 is KGHSH, CDR2 LQKENI, per germline. Trimming cost V 4 bases and J 3 bases, with 6 bases left between them. The CDR3 loop spans 12 amino acids. The CDR3 DNA reads as TGTGCCAGCTCACACCGGGAAGAGACCCAGTACTTC. Amino acids: CASSHREETQYF.

The chain combines TRBV25-1 with TRBJ2-3; 7 bases fit TRBD2. V was pared by 3 bases and J by 8 bases, with 2 bases of the junction left unmatched. Germline loops: CDR1 MGHDK, CDR2 SYGVNS. The CDR3 spans 12 residues. CDR3: CASSERLATQYF. The DNA for the CDR3 is TGTGCCAGCAGTGAGAGACTAGCTACGCAGTATTTT.

This chain links TRBV7-2 with TRBJ2-2, with D uncertain. Germline V gives CDR1 SGHTA, CDR2 FQGNSA. This CDR3 comprises 16 residues. Trimming took off 1 base at V and 2 bases at J, with 11 bases between the two ends. CDR3 loop: CASSLVQTLNTGELFF. CDR3 nucleotides: TGTGCCAGCAGCTTAGTTCAAACTTTAAACACCGGGGAGCTGTTTTTT.

In its sample, this clone was seen a few times. This chain connects TRBV6-1 to TRBJ2-7; a possible D gene is TRBD1 (7 bases). Germline V gives CDR1 MNHNS, CDR2 SASEGT. The CDR3 length is 15 residues. V lost 6 bases to trimming and J lost 0 bases, with 15 bases between them. CDR3 sequence: CASREGDSLSYEQYF. DNA of the CDR3: TGTGCCAGCAGGGAGGGGGACAGCCTCTCCTACGAGCAGTACTTC.

This sequence joins TRBV7-9 and TRBJ1-4, with 7 bases lining up with TRBD1. The CDR3 is 16 amino acids. V shed 5 bases, J shed 7 bases, and the junction held 13 bases outside the gene matches. Germline V gene data show CDR1 as SEHNR and CDR2 as FQNEAQ (reference sequence). The CDR3 DNA is TGTGCCAGCAGCCCCCCTTACTGGCAGGGGGGTGAAAAACTGTTTTTT. Amino acid sequence: CASSPPYWQGGEKLFF.

The chain uses TRBV9 and TRBJ2-1, with TRBD1 identical over 7 bases. The CDR3 consists of 15 residues. Germline trimming cut 3 bases from V and 2 bases from J; bases unmatched to any gene: 5. CDR1 and CDR2 from the germline V gene are SGDLS and YYNGEE. The CDR3 DNA sequence: TGTGCCAGCAGCGCCCGACAGGGTACCTACAATGAGCAGTTCTTC. Amino acids: CASSARQGTYNEQFF.

The chain uses TRBV21-1 and TRBJ2-2; TRBD1, the table's D call, lacks a check against the DNA. TRBV21-1 is a pseudogene locus. CDR3 length equals 17 residues. The CDR3 DNA follows: TGTGCCAGCAGCAAAAAAAGGGCAGGGTTGAACACCGGGGAGCTGTTTTTT. This codes for CASSKKRAGLNTGELFF.

The chain employs TRBV19 and TRBJ2-1, with D perhaps matching TRBD1 (6 bases). V was cut by 5 bases and J by 9 bases, with 20 bases left in between. The CDR3 covers 15 residues. Germline values: CDR1 LNHDA, CDR2 SQIVND (reference sequence). The CDR3: CASSERDITTSEQFF. In nucleotides, the CDR3 is TGTGCCAGTAGTGAACGGGACATCACCACCTCTGAGCAGTTCTTC.

This sequence joins TRBV6-1 and TRBJ2-3, with TRBD1 matching over 8 bases. CDR3 length: 16 residues. The germline V gene has CDR1 MNHNS and CDR2 SASEGT. After removal of 2 bases from V and 5 bases from J, the junction contained 9 bases not matched to a gene. The CDR3 spells CASSEFGRGLGDTQYF. The DNA for the CDR3 is TGTGCCAGCAGTGAATTCGGCAGGGGGCTTGGAGATACGCAGTATTTT.

This clone was observed a handful of times. It differs at one base from a far larger clone, so likely a read error. The same CDR3 also results from other DNA sequences found in this sample. The genes are TRBV7-9 and TRBJ1-2; 7 bases align to TRBD1. The CDR3 consists of 13 residues. CDR1 and CDR2 (germline): SEHNR, FQNEAQ (reference sequence). V was pared by 5 bases and J by 8 bases, with 8 bases of the junction left unmatched. The CDR3 here is CASSANTGDGYTF. As DNA, the CDR3 is TGTGCCAGCAGCGCTAATACAGGGGACGGCTACACCTTC.

V and J are TRBV7-2 and TRBJ1-6; no clear D. CDR1 is SGHTA and CDR2 is FQGNSA in the germline V gene. The V end was cut by 1 base, the J end by 7 bases, with 8 bases between. CDR3 length: 14 amino acids. CDR3 sequence reads: CASSLEGVNSPLHF. The DNA for the CDR3 is TGTGCCAGCAGCTTAGAAGGTGTCAATTCACCCCTCCACTTT.

This chain links TRBV7-2 with TRBJ2-7; D is unresolved. The germline gives CDR1 SGHTA, CDR2 FQGNSA. The CDR3 runs to 15 residues. V lost 1 base to trimming and J lost 7 bases, with 17 bases between them. CDR3 bases: TGTGCCAGCAGCTTAGTCGGTAGACACCAAGCAGAGCAGTACTTC. It yields the protein CASSLVGRHQAEQYF.

V and J are TRBV28 and TRBJ1-5; D ambiguous. Trimming cost V 3 bases and J 5 bases, with 11 bases left between them. Germline values: CDR1 MDHEN, CDR2 SYDVKM. The CDR3 sequence is 14 residues long. The CDR3 DNA sequence: TGTGCCAGCAGTTTCGGTGGGTTCTATCAGCCCCAGCATTTT. It translates to CASSFGGFYQPQHF.

In regard to this clone: One end of the junction does not line up with germline, which may come from a read error. The V gene is TRBV6-5, the J gene TRBJ1-1, with TRBD1 as a possible D gene (5 bases). This CDR3 region has 12 residues. Germline V CDR1 and CDR2: MNHEY, SVGAGI. CDR3 loop: CASSVTGTVVVF. CDR3 nucleotide sequence: TGTGCCAGCAGTGTCACCGGGACGGTGGTGGTCTTT.

The V call is TRBV4-3, the J call TRBJ2-2; D not certain. Germline CDR1 LGHNA, CDR2 YSLEER. The CDR3 has 15 amino acids. V was cut by 4 bases and J by 1 base, with 10 bases left in between. The CDR3 here is CASSPMVGNTGELFF. The CDR3 DNA sequence: TGCGCCAGCAGCCCTATGGTAGGGAACACCGGGGAGCTGTTTTTT.

The chain links TRBV5-1 to TRBJ2-6, with D perhaps matching TRBD1 or TRBD2 (7 bases each). The CDR3 extends over 19 amino acids. The germline V gene encodes CDR1 SGHRS and CDR2 YFSETQ. V dropped 0 bases and J dropped 0 bases, with 16 bases sitting between them. CDR3 protein: CASSLALQGRASGANVLTF. In DNA, the CDR3 is TGCGCCAGCAGCTTGGCCTTACAGGGGAGGGCCTCTGGGGCCAACGTCCTGACTTTC.

The chain couples TRBV15 to TRBJ2-2; TRBD2 is a possible D gene (6 bases). CDR1 is LNHNV, CDR2 YYDKDF, per germline (reference sequence). The CDR3 runs 16 residues. Trimming pared 5 bases from V and 6 bases from J, leaving 19 bases between. Here the CDR3 DNA reads TGTGCCACCAGCCTAGTCGGGGGTACAAGGGCCGGGGAGCTGTTTTTT. It encodes CATSLVGGTRAGELFF. The variable domain in full, with the rest retrieved from reference TRBV15 and TRBJ2-2, is DAMVIQNPRYQVTQFGKPVTLSCSQTLNHNVMYWYQQKSSQAPKLLFHYYDKDFNNEADTPDNFQSRRPNTSFCFLDIRSPGLGDTAMYLCATSLVGGTRAGELFFGEGSRLTVL.

The chain has TRBV7-9 and TRBJ1-2; D possibly corresponds to TRBD1 (6 bases). CDR3 size: 14 residues. The germline V gene has CDR1 SEHNR and CDR2 FQNEAQ (reference sequence). Between the trimmed V and J ends, which lost 6 bases and 0 bases, there was a span of 11 bases. The chain's CDR3 is CASSQGNSNYGYTF. The CDR3 coding sequence is TGTGCCAGCAGTCAGGGGAACTCTAACTATGGCTACACCTTC.

This clone was seen only a few times. The gene calls are TRBV7-9 and TRBJ2-7; D is unresolved. CDR1 SEHNR and CDR2 FQNEAQ come from the germline V gene (reference sequence). The V gene lost 4 bases and the J gene lost 6 bases, with 7 bases spanning the gap. The CDR3 loop spans 11 amino acids. CDR3 amino acids: CASSSTGEQYF. DNA of the CDR3: TGTGCCAGCAGCTCAACGGGCGAGCAGTACTTC.

The chain has TRBV6-5 and TRBJ2-3, with TRBD1 matching 9 bases. Trimming cost V 4 bases and J 4 bases; bases outside gene matches: 3. Germline CDR1 MNHEY, CDR2 SVGAGI. CDR3 length equals 14 residues. DNA for the CDR3: TGTGCCAGCAGTTGGGACAGGGAAGCAGATACGCAGTATTTT. Residues: CASSWDREADTQYF.

For this clone: The sample holds other DNA sequences that translate to the same CDR3. The CDR3 region is CASSPGASYEQYF. The CDR3 nucleotides read TGTGCCAGCAGTCCTGGGGCCTCCTACGAGCAGTACTTC. This chain links TRBV27 with TRBJ2-7; D might be TRBD1 (5 bases). The germline V and J ends were trimmed by 5 bases and 0 bases, with 8 bases remaining between them. The germline CDR1 and CDR2 sequences are MNHEY and SMNVEV (reference sequence). The CDR3 is made up of 13 amino acids.

This CDR3 reads CASSLELGAEAFF. For the CDR3, the DNA is TGTGCCAGCAGCTTGGAGCTCGGAGCTGAAGCTTTCTTT. The gene calls are TRBV5-6 and TRBJ1-1, with unresolved D. Trimming took off 0 bases at V and 6 bases at J, with 9 bases between the two ends. CDR3 length: 13 amino acids. Per germline, CDR1 SGHDT and CDR2 YYEEEE.

The gene calls are TRBV7-6 and TRBJ2-7, with D possibly TRBD1 on 5 matching bases. CDR3 length: 14 amino acids. CDR1 and CDR2 (germline): SGHVS, FNYEAQ. V shed 5 bases and J shed 5 bases, with 16 bases lying between them. CDR3 sequence reads: CASSPSLGPNEQYF. CDR3 DNA sequence: TGTGCCAGCAGCCCATCATTGGGGCCAAACGAGCAGTACTTC.